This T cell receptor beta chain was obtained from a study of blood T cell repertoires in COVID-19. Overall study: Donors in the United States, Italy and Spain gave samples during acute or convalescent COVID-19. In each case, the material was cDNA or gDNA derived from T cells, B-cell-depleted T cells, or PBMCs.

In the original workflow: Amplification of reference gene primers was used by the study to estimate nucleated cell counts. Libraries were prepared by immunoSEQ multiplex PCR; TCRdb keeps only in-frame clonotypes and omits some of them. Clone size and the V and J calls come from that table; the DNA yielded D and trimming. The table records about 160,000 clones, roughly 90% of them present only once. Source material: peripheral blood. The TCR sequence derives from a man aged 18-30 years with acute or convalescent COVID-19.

CDR3 sequence: CASSLDRVNQPQHF. In DNA, the CDR3 is TGTGCCAGCAGCTTAGACAGGGTCAATCAGCCCCAGCATTTT. V and J are TRBV7-9 and TRBJ1-5; a weak D match, TRBD1 (6 bases). The V gene lost 1 base and the J gene lost 3 bases, with 7 bases spanning the gap. The CDR3 length is 14 residues. CDR1 and CDR2 (germline): SEHNR, FQNEAQ (reference sequence).